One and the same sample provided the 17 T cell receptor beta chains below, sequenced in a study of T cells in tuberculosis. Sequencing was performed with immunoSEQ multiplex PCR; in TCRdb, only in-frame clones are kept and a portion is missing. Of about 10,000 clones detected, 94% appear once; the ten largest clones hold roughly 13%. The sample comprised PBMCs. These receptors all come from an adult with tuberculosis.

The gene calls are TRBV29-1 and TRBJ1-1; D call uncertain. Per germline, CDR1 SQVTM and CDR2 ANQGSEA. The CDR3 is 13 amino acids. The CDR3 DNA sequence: TGCACCACAACGGGAGGAAGCGGATCTGAAGCTTTCTTT. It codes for CTTTGGSGSEAFF. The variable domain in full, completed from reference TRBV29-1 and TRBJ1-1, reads SAVISQKPSRDICQRGTSLTIQCQVDSQVTMMFWYRQQPGQSLTLIATANQGSEATYESGFVIDKFPISRPNLTFSTLTVSNMSPEDSSIYLCTTTGGSGSEAFFGQGTRLTVV.

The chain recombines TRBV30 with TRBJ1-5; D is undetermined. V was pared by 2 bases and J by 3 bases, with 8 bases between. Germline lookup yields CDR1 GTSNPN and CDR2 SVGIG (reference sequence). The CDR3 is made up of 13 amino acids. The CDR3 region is CAWSSGLNQPQHF. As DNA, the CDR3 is TGTGCCTGGAGTTCAGGACTCAATCAGCCCCAGCATTTT. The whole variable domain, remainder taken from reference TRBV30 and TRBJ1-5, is SQTIHQWPATLVQPVGSPLSLECTVEGTSNPNLYWYRQAAGRGLQLLFYSVGIGQISSEVPQNLSASRPQDRQFILSSKKLLLSDSGFYLCAWSSGLNQPQHFGDGTRLSIL.

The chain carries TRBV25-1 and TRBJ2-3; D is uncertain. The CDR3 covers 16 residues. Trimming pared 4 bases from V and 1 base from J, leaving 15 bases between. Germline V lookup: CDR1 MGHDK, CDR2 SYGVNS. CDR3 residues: CASSGAIGTGTDTQYF. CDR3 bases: TGTGCCAGCAGTGGAGCGATAGGAACTGGCACAGATACGCAGTATTTT. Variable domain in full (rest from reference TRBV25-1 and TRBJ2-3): EADIYQTPRYLVIGTGKKITLECSQTMGHDKMYWYQQDPGMELHLIHYSYGVNSTEKGDLSSESTVSRIRTEHFPLTLESARPSHTSQYLCASSGAIGTGTDTQYFGPGTRLTVL.

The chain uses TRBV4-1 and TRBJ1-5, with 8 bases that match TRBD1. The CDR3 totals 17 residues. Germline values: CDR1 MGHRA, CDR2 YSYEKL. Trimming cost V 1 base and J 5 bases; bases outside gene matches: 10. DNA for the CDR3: TGCGCCAGCAGCCAAGTGTCTAACAGGGGGTCAGATCAGCCCCAGCATTTT. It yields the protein CASSQVSNRGSDQPQHF.

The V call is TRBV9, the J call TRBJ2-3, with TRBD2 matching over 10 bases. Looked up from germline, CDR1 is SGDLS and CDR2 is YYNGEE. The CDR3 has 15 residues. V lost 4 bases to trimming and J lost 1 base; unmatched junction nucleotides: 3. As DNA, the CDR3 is TGTGCCAGCAGCACTAGCGGGGACGGCACAGATACGCAGTATTTT. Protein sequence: CASSTSGDGTDTQYF.

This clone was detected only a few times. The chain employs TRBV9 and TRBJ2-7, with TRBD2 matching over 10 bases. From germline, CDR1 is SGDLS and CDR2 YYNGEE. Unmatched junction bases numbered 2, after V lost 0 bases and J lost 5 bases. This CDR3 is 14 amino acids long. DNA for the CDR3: TGTGCCAGCAGCGTAGGGCTAGCGGGAGACGAGCAGTACTTC. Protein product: CASSVGLAGDEQYF.

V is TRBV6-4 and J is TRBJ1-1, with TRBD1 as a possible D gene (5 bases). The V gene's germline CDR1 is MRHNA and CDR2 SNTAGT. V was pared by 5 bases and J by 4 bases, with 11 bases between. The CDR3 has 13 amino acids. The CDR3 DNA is TGTGCCAGCAGTCAGGGCCGTTCCACTGAAGCTTTCTTT. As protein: CASSQGRSTEAFF.

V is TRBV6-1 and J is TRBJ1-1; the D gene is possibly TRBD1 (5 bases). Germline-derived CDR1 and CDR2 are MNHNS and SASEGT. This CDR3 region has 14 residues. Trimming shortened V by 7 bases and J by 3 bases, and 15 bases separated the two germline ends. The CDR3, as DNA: TGTGCCAGCACCGGGGGGGTGGGGTACACTGAAGCTTTCTTT. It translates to CASTGGVGYTEAFF.

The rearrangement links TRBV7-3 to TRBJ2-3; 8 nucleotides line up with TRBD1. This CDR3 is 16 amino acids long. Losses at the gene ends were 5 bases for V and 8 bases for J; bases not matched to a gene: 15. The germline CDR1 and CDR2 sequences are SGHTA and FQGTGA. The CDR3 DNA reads TGTGCCAGCAGCAAAGGACAGGGCCCTAACGACGGTACGCAGTATTTT. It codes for CASSKGQGPNDGTQYF.

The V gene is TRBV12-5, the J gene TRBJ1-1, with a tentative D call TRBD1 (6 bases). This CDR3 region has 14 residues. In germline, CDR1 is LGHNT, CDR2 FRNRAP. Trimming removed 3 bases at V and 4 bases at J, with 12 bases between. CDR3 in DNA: TGTGCTAGTGGTTTCAGGGGCGAGGGCACTGAAGCTTTCTTT. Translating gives CASGFRGEGTEAFF.

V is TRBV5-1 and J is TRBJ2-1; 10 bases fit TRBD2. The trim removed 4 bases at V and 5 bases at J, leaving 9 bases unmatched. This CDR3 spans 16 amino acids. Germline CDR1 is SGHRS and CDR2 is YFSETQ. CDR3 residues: CASSPDQGLADNEQFF. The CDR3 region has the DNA TGCGCCAGCAGCCCCGACCAAGGACTAGCGGACAATGAGCAGTTCTTC.

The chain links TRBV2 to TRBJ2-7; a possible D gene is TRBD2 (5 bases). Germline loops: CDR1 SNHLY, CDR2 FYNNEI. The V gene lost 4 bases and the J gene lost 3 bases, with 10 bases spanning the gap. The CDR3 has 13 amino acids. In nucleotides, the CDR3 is TGTGCCAGCAGTGTGGTAGCGAGCTACGAGCAGTACTTC. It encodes CASSVVASYEQYF.

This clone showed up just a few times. The CDR3 loop reads CASSLGLGTVNTEAFF. The DNA of the CDR3 is TGTGCCAGCAGCTTGGGTCTAGGGACAGTGAACACTGAAGCTTTCTTT. V is TRBV5-6 and J is TRBJ1-1; TRBD1 matches at 7 bases. The V gene's germline CDR1 is SGHDT and CDR2 YYEEEE. This CDR3 has 16 amino acids. V lost 0 bases to trimming and J lost 0 bases; unmatched junction nucleotides: 5.

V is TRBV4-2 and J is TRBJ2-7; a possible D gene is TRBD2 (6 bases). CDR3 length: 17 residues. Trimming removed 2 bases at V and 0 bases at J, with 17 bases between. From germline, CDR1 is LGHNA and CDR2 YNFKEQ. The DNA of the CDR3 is TGTGCCAGCAGCCAATTGGTTGGGGCGGGGACCTCCTACGAGCAGTACTTC. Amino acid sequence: CASSQLVGAGTSYEQYF.

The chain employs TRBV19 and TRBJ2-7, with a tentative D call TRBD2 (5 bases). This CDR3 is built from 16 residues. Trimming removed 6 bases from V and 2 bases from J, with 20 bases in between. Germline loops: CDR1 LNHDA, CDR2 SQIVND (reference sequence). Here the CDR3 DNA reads TGTGCCAGTAGCCTTGGGCGAGGGAAGGAAGCCTACGAGCAGTACTTC. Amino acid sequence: CASSLGRGKEAYEQYF. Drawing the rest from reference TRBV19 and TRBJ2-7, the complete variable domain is DGGITQSPKYLFRKEGQNVTLSCEQNLNHDAMYWYRQDPGQGLRLIYYSQIVNDFQKGDIAEGYSVSREKKESFPLTVTSAQKNPTAFYLCASSLGRGKEAYEQYFGPGTRLTVT.

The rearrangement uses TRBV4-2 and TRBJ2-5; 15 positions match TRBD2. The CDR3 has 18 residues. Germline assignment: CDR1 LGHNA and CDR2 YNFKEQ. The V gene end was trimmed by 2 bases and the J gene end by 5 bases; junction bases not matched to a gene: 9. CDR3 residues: CASSQRTSGRASVETQYF. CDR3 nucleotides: TGTGCCAGCAGCCAACGGACTAGCGGGAGGGCCTCAGTTGAGACCCAGTACTTC.

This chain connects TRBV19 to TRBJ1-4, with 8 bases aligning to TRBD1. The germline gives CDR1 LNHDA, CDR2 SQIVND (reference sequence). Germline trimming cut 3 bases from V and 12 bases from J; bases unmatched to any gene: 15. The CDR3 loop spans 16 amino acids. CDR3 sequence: CASSIGPGQGGTELFF. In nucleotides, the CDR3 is TGTGCCAGTAGTATTGGGCCCGGACAGGGCGGGACGGAACTGTTTTTT.